Described below is a single T cell receptor (beta chain) sequence and its context. Its antigen is not identified. An end of the junction does not agree with germline; a read error may underlie this. The sample belongs to a study of post-analysis software for immune sequencing data. General observations from the study: Compared against controls, patients with multiple sclerosis displayed significantly lower normalized Chao1 diversity. Four to six TRBV segments were significantly more frequent in patients than in controls. TRBV5-6, TRBV5-1 and TRBV20-1 were among these segments.

Sequencing libraries made from TCR beta cDNA carried unique molecular identifiers. Using its own MiXCR run on the PCR reads, TCRdb lists one record per CDR3 protein. The sample records hundreds of thousands of distinct CDR3 sequences, roughly 27% being singletons. The length of the CDR3 is 15 residues. Germline assignment: CDR1 SGHVS and CDR2 FNYEAQ. The sample was blood. This sequence joins TRBV7-6 and TRBJ2-1, with 9 bases identical to TRBD1. This clonotype was obtained from a girl aged 10 to 17 with multiple sclerosis. The CDR3: CASSLWGQGYNKQFF. The CDR3 DNA sequence: TGTGCCAGCAGCTTATGGGGACAGGGTTACAATAAGCAGTTCTTC. Full variable domain (remainder filled in from reference TRBV7-6 and TRBJ2-1): GAGVSQSPRYKVTKRGQDVALRCDPISGHVSLYWYRQALGQGPEFLTYFNYEAQQDKSGLPNDRFSAERPEGSISTLTIQRTEQRDSAMYRCASSLWGQGYNKQFFGPGTRLTVL.